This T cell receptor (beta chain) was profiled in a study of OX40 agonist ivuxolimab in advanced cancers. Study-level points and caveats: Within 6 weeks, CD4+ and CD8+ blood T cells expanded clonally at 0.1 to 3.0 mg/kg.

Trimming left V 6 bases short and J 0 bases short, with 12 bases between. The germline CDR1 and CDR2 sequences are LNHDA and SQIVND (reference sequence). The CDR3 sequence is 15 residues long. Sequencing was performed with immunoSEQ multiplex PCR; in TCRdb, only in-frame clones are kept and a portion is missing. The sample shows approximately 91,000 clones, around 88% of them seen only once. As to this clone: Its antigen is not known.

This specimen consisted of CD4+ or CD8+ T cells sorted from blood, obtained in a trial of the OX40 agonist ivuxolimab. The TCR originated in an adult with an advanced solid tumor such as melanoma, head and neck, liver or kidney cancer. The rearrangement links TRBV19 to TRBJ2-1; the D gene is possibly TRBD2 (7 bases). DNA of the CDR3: TGTGCCAGTAGGGGGGGGCCGGACTCCTACAATGAGCAGTTCTTC. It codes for CASRGGPDSYNEQFF.